The next 12 T cell receptor beta chains were all read from a single sample in a study of CD8 T cells in Susac syndrome. Reverse transcription of roughly 0.5 to 1 ug RNA was performed with random hexamers. TCRdb itself ran the immunoSEQ multiplex PCR reads through MiXCR, one entry per CDR3 protein. Here the sample spans just under 95,000 distinct CDR3 sequences, just under 95% being singletons. Sequenced input: CD4+ T cells from PBMCs. These receptors originate from a human donor with Susac syndrome.

The CDR3 region is CARGKDEQYF. The CDR3 DNA is TGTGCCAGGGGGAAAGACGAGCAGTACTTC. The chain carries TRBV6-4 and TRBJ2-7; D unclear. Germline V gives CDR1 MRHNA, CDR2 SNTAGT. Trimming stripped 9 bases from V and 5 bases from J, with 8 bases between. The CDR3 has 10 amino acids.

The chain is built from TRBV7-9 and TRBJ2-4; 10 nucleotides agree with TRBD2. The germline CDR1 and CDR2 sequences are SEHNR and FQNEAQ (reference sequence). The junction had 7 bases not matched to a gene; V was cut back by 8 bases and J by 0 bases. CDR3 length equals 16 residues. In nucleotides, the CDR3 is TGTGCCAGCGGGGATCTAGCGGGGGTAGCCAAAAACATTCAGTACTTC. The encoded protein is CASGDLAGVAKNIQYF.

The chain employs TRBV25-1 and TRBJ1-1; TRBD1 agrees at 9 bases. V shed 3 bases, J shed 1 base, and the junction held 3 bases outside the gene matches. Per the germline V gene, CDR1 is MGHDK and CDR2 is SYGVNS. This CDR3 comprises 15 residues. CDR3 protein: CASSEPGQGNTEAFF. CDR3 sequence (DNA): TGTGCCAGCAGTGAGCCGGGACAGGGGAACACTGAAGCTTTCTTT.

The chain carries TRBV28 and TRBJ1-2; D perhaps matches TRBD1 (5 bases). With 7 bases removed from V and 6 bases from J, the gap between germline ends came to 18 bases. Germline loops: CDR1 MDHEN, CDR2 SYDVKM. The CDR3 has 14 residues. In DNA, the CDR3 is TGTGCCAGCACCCCACCCCAGGGCGCGAATGGCTACACCTTC. Translated: CASTPPQGANGYTF.

The chain carries TRBV4-2 and TRBJ2-7; tentative D call: TRBD2 (6 bases). The CDR3 runs 13 residues. Trimming removed 4 bases at V and 5 bases at J, with 12 bases between. CDR1 is LGHNA, CDR2 YNFKEQ, per germline. Here the CDR3 DNA reads TGTGCCAGCAGCCTAAGAAGGGAGGACGAGCAGTACTTC. Translation gives CASSLRREDEQYF.

This rearrangement joins TRBV4-1 to TRBJ2-2; maybe TRBD1 (6 bases). Germline values: CDR1 MGHRA, CDR2 YSYEKL. V was clipped by 5 bases and J by 7 bases, with 17 bases between them. CDR3 length: 15 amino acids. This chain's CDR3 is CASSSPGQSGGELFF. The CDR3 region has the DNA TGCGCCAGCAGCTCTCCGGGACAATCGGGCGGGGAGCTGTTTTTT.

This chain connects TRBV7-2 to TRBJ2-5; 8 bases line up with TRBD1. V lost 4 bases to trimming and J lost 2 bases; unmatched junction nucleotides: 3. Germline V gives CDR1 SGHTA, CDR2 FQGNSA. CDR3 length: 14 residues. The CDR3 DNA reads TGTGCCAGCAGCTCCCGGACAGGGCAAGAGACCCAGTACTTC. This sequence encodes CASSSRTGQETQYF.

The rearrangement uses TRBV2 and TRBJ2-3; the D gene is possibly TRBD1 (6 bases). CDR3 size: 14 residues. V was trimmed by 8 bases and J by 9 bases, leaving 21 bases between them. Germline assignment: CDR1 SNHLY and CDR2 FYNNEI. The CDR3 loop is CASRPPTGTGTQYF. In nucleotides, the CDR3 is TGTGCCAGCCGCCCCCCAACGGGCACAGGGACGCAGTATTTT.

The J gene is TRBJ1-2, the V gene TRBV5-4, with TRBD1 as a possible D gene (6 bases). The CDR3 covers 16 residues. The germline gives CDR1 SGHNT, CDR2 YYREEE (reference sequence). The V end lost 4 bases, the J end lost 8 bases, and 24 bases lay between the germline ends. CDR3 protein: CASSLDSDNPRRGYTF. The CDR3 coding sequence is TGTGCCAGCAGCCTGGACAGCGATAACCCCAGGAGGGGCTACACCTTC.

This chain links TRBV7-6 with TRBJ1-5, with unresolved D. Germline loops: CDR1 SGHVS, CDR2 FNYEAQ. Trimming cost V 0 bases and J 4 bases, with 4 bases left between them. This CDR3 comprises 13 residues. The chain's CDR3 is CASSLARNQPQHF. In DNA form, the CDR3 reads TGTGCCAGCAGCTTAGCCCGTAATCAGCCCCAGCATTTT.

The CDR3 is CASSYGANLYGYTF. In nucleotides, the CDR3 is TGTGCCAGCAGCTATGGGGCCAATCTCTATGGCTACACCTTC. This chain connects TRBV9 to TRBJ1-2; maybe TRBD1 (5 bases). V was pared by 4 bases and J by 4 bases, with 14 bases between. This CDR3 has 14 residues. Germline CDR1 reads SGDLS; CDR2 reads YYNGEE. The entire variable domain, with the rest obtained from reference TRBV9 and TRBJ1-2, is as follows: DSGVTQTPKHLITATGQRVTLRCSPRSGDLSVYWYQQSLDQGLQFLIQYYNGEERAKGNILERFSAQQFPDLHSELNLSSLELGDSALYFCASSYGANLYGYTFGSGTRLTVV.

V and J are TRBV29-1 and TRBJ1-1; no clear D gene. The CDR3 is made up of 13 amino acids. The V gene lost 4 bases and the J gene lost 2 bases, with 11 bases spanning the gap. From germline, CDR1 is SQVTM and CDR2 ANQGSEA. CDR3 amino acids: CSVAYGANTEAFF. CDR3 coding DNA: TGCAGCGTTGCTTACGGAGCCAACACTGAAGCTTTCTTT.